The T cell receptor (beta chain) described here comes from a study of PD-1 blockade in mismatch repair-deficient tumors. For the study at large: Enrolled about 2012-2016, patients had progressing, pretreated mismatch repair-deficient cancers of about a dozen types.

The study's findings and limits: After pembrolizumab, tumor-resident clones rose rapidly, then generally contracted before radiologic responses.

Germline CDR1 is LNHDA and CDR2 is SQIVND (reference sequence). The CDR3 is made up of 16 amino acids. V was clipped by 1 base and J by 6 bases, with 16 bases between them. Measured with immunoSEQ multiplex PCR; TCRdb has only the in-frame clones, and not every one. The sample lists around 62,000 clones, 70% to 85% seen once, with nearly 5.5% in the top ten. About this clone itself: Antigen unknown.

All patients were mismatch repair deficient, assessed by either PCR or immunohistochemistry. TCRs were sequenced from a few patients responding to pembrolizumab. The chain has TRBV19 and TRBJ2-1; the D call may be TRBD1 or TRBD2 (6 bases each). Sequencing was performed on peripheral blood, taken 2 weeks after starting pembrolizumab. The TCR comes from an adult with mismatch repair-deficient cancer. The chain's CDR3 is CASSIVGRGAVNEQFF. In nucleotides, the CDR3 is TGTGCCAGTAGTATAGTAGGTAGGGGGGCGGTCAATGAGCAGTTCTTC.